This T cell receptor (beta chain) stems from a study of T cell responses to AZD1222 COVID-19 vaccine. Study observations and caveats: Spike-specific TCR depth and breadth grew after two AZD1222 doses. Clonal diversity was possibly underestimated, and the donors were mostly white British, with more females. Along spike, vaccine-associated CD4 TCRs were found throughout, with dominance at 160-218 and 743-854. Nearly half of spike-specific TCRs reportedly target variant regions that are unmutated in the B.1.351 and B.1.1.7 variants.

In the case of this clone: Its antigen is currently unknown.

Germline assignment: CDR1 SGHDT and CDR2 YYEEEE. The V segment lost 4 bases and the J segment 3 bases; nucleotides outside the gene matches: 5. The CDR3 has 15 residues. TCRdb's table, derived via immunoSEQ multiplex PCR, lists solely in-frame clones and lacks some. Here the sample spans around 120,000 clones, more than 75% being singletons. The rearrangement uses TRBV5-6 and TRBJ2-2; the match to TRBD1 covers 8 bases. Sequencing used peripheral blood, obtained 28 days after the second AZD1222 dose. This receptor was identified in an adult who received the AZD1222 COVID-19 vaccine. CDR3 sequence: CASSLTGDYTGELFF. DNA for the CDR3: TGTGCCAGCAGCCTGACAGGGGATTACACCGGGGAGCTGTTTTTT.